The clone carrying this T cell receptor (beta chain) was counted once. Clones were sequenced by immunoSEQ multiplex PCR, and TCRdb holds only the in-frame ones, with some missing. The sample includes about 97,000 clones, about nine tenths of them seen just once. These data are taken from a study of siplizumab effects on memory and regulatory T cells. The germline V gene encodes CDR1 MNHEY and CDR2 SMNVEV (reference sequence). The ends were cut back, 0 bases at V and 0 bases at J, with 18 bases in the middle. CDR3 length equals 19 residues. Specimen: non-Treg CD4+ T cells sorted from blood. The rearrangement uses TRBV27 and TRBJ2-1; D possibly corresponds to TRBD1 (5 bases). This receptor was identified in a human donor in good health. The CDR3 protein is CASSLSRRAPISSYNEQFF. CDR3 bases: TGTGCCAGCAGTTTATCGCGCAGGGCCCCCATCAGCTCCTACAATGAGCAGTTCTTC.